These T cell receptor beta chains were read from a single sample in a study of CD8 T cells in ankylosing spondylitis. From the 5' RACE reads, TCRdb called clonotypes with MiXCR, one entry per CDR3 protein. The data show around 100,000 distinct CDR3 sequences, less than 25% seen once. Source material: synovial fluid, either unsorted or a sorted T cell fraction (not recorded which). The receptors here all came from a male donor with ankylosing spondylitis. Both conserved end residues are part of each CDR3. Fields, in order: D gene, V gene, clone size, J gene, CDR3 protein, CDR3 DNA. D genes are given only for firm matches. Clone size is not always given. Where it is, it says once, few, many or a class for expanded clones.

>-|TRBV20-1|few|TRBJ1-4
CSARSQEGSEKLFF
TGCAGTGCTAGATCACAGGAGGGGTCTGAAAAACTGTTTTTT
>-|TRBV7-9|-|TRBJ2-7
CASSLSHNSYEQYF
TGTGCCAGCAGCTTAAGCCATAACTCCTACGAGCAGTACTTC
>-|TRBV11-2|medium-sized|TRBJ1-6
CASSLLAAFSPLHF
TGTGCCAGCAGCTTATTGGCCGCGTTTTCACCCCTCCACTTT
>-|TRBV7-6|-|TRBJ1-1
CASSLDRTAMNTEAFF
TGTGCCAGCAGCCTAGACAGGACGGCAATGAACACTGAAGCTTTCTTT
>-|TRBV7-8|few|TRBJ2-7
CASSFSSYEQYF
TGTGCCAGCAGCTTCTCCTCCTACGAGCAGTACTTC
>TRBD2|TRBV29-1|many|TRBJ2-7
CSVGPSGSYEQYF
TGCAGCGTTGGGCCCAGCGGGAGCTACGAGCAGTACTTC
>-|TRBV10-3|-|TRBJ2-2
CAISDSGSAENTGELFF
TGTGCCATCAGTGATTCGGGTTCAGCGGAGAACACCGGGGAGCTGTTTTTT
>TRBD2|TRBV15|few|TRBJ2-1
CATSREEAGGPYEQFF
TGTGCCACCAGCAGAGAGGAAGCGGGAGGGCCGTATGAGCAGTTCTTC
>-|TRBV19|few|TRBJ1-2
CASSTQRLGNYGYIF
TGTGCCAGTAGTACCCAGCGTCTCGGGAACTATGGCTACATCTTC
>TRBD2|TRBV2|once|TRBJ2-7
CASSPGLAKNYEQYF
TGTGCCAGCAGTCCCGGACTAGCGAAGAACTACGAGCAGTACTTC
>-|TRBV10-1|-|TRBJ2-2
CASRTNTGELFF
TGCGCCAGCAGGACTAACACCGGGGAGCTGTTTTTT
>-|TRBV6-1|-|TRBJ2-5
CASSSGQPAFSRETQYF
TGTGCCAGCAGCTCCGGACAGCCGGCTTTCTCGAGGGAGACCCAGTACTTC
>TRBD2|TRBV5-1|few|TRBJ2-3
CASSTRRAGNTDTQYF
TGCGCCAGCAGCACCCGGCGAGCGGGGAACACAGATACGCAGTATTTT
>TRBD2|TRBV20-1|-|TRBJ2-2
CSARDSRLADDNTGELFF
TGCAGTGCTAGAGATAGTCGGCTAGCGGACGATAACACCGGGGAGCTGTTTTTT
>TRBD2|TRBV5-1|-|TRBJ2-5
CASSELAGGQETQYF
TGCGCCAGCAGCGAACTAGCGGGAGGGCAAGAGACCCAGTACTTC
>-|TRBV4-1|-|TRBJ2-6
CASSPPSGANVLTF
TGCGCCAGCAGCCCTCCCTCTGGGGCCAACGTCCTGACTTTC
>TRBD1|TRBV2|-|TRBJ1-6
CASSRDRGYSPLHF
TGTGCCAGCAGCAGGGACAGGGGATATTCACCCCTCCACTTT
>TRBD1|TRBV10-3|few|TRBJ2-3
CAINRQGFVDTQYF
TGTGCCATCAACCGACAGGGGTTTGTCGATACGCAGTATTTT
>-|TRBV5-1|few|TRBJ2-2
CASSPSARVSTGELFF
TGCGCCAGCAGCCCGAGCGCGCGAGTCTCCACCGGGGAGCTGTTTTTT
>TRBD2|TRBV29-1|few|TRBJ2-1
CSVSHSGLYNEQFF
TGCAGCGTGTCCCATAGCGGGCTTTACAATGAGCAGTTCTTC
>TRBD2|TRBV12-3/TRBV12-4|few|TRBJ2-5
CASSHSGRASQETQYF
TGTGCCAGCAGCCATAGCGGGAGGGCCTCTCAAGAGACCCAGTACTTC
>TRBD1|TRBV20-1|-|TRBJ1-2
CSALKGAVGYTF
TGCAGTGCTTTAAAGGGGGCCGTTGGCTACACCTTC